This TCR beta chain stems from a study of PD-1 blockade in classical Hodgkin lymphoma. Whole-study results and caveats: Newly diagnosed patients were said to have less baseline TCR diversity than healthy donors did.

Clones were read by immunoSEQ multiplex PCR, and TCRdb kept only the in-frame ones, dropping some. The sample lists some 90,000 clones; around 80% were seen once. Documented time point: cycle 4 day 1 (C4D1), after 6 weeks of nivolumab. Every patient was affected by relapse after autologous stem cell transplantation, while exposure to brentuximab vedotin was not uniform. The CDR3 has 14 residues. Germline V gives CDR1 MNHNY, CDR2 SVGAGI (reference sequence). Trimming took off 8 bases at V and 2 bases at J, with 16 bases between the two ends. Comments on this clone: Its matching antigen is unknown.

The sequences come from peripheral blood mononuclear cells (PBMCs), collected before the fourth cycle of nivolumab. The source is a human donor with classical Hodgkin lymphoma. The V and J genes are TRBV6-6 and TRBJ2-7; D may be TRBD2 (5 bases). The CDR3 is CASRVGERTYEQYF. The CDR3 bases are TGTGCCAGCCGGGTGGGAGAGCGGACCTACGAGCAGTACTTC.